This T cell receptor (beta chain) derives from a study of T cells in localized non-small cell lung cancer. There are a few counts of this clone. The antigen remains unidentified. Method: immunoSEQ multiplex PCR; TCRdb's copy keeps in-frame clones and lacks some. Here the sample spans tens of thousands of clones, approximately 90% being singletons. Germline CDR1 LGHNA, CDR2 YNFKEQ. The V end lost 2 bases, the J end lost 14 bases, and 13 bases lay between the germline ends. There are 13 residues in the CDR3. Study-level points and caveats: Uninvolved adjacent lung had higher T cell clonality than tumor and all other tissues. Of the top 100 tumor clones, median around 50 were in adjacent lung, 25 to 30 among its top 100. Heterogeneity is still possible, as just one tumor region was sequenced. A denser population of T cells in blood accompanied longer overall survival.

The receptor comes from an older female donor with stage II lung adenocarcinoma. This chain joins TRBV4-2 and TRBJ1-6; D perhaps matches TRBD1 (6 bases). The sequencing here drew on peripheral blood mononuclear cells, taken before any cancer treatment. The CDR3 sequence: CASSQRGGTALHF. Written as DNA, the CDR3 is TGTGCCAGCAGCCAACGGGGGGGCACGGCCCTCCACTTT.